This T cell receptor (beta chain) was obtained from a study of cytomegalovirus exposure and HLA in healthy donors. This clone has a handful of counts. The germline CDR1 and CDR2 sequences are WSHSY and SAAADI. With 4 bases removed from V and 2 bases from J, the gap between germline ends came to 9 bases. There are 14 residues in the CDR3. The primer mix had 60 Vbeta and 13 Jbeta primers. Libraries were prepared by immunoSEQ multiplex PCR; TCRdb keeps only in-frame clonotypes and omits some of them. Counted here are approximately 100,000 clones, 65% to 80% occurring once; the ten biggest clones make up about a sixth.

The TCR originated in a man aged 55-75 years in good health and CMV-seropositive. The chain carries TRBV10-2 and TRBJ1-5, with a possible D match to TRBD1 (6 bases). The material sequenced was PBMCs. CDR3 sequence (DNA): TGCGCCAGCAGTGTAGGGGGAGGCAATCAGCCCCAGCATTTT. Translated: CASSVGGGNQPQHF.